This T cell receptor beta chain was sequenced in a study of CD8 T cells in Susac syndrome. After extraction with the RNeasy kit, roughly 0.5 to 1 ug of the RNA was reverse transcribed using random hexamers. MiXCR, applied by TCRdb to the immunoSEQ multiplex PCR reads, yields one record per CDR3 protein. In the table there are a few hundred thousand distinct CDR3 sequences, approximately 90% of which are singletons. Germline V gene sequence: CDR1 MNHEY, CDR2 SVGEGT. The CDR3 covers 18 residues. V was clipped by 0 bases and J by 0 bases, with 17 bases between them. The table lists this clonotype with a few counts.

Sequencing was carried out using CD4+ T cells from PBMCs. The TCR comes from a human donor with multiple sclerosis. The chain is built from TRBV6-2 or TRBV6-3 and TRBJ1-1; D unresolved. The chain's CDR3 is CASSYSIGERILNTEAFF. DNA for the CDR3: TGTGCCAGCAGTTACTCGATTGGTGAACGGATACTGAACACTGAAGCTTTCTTT.